These 8 T cell receptor beta chains originate from one sample sequenced in a study of blood T cells in healthy people across ages. The use of a sample-barcoded 5' primer and a J-beta primer mix characterized a second PCR of about 6 to 11 cycles. TCRdb ran MiXCR on the 5' RACE reads and lists one entry per CDR3 protein. Seen here are hundreds of thousands of distinct CDR3 sequences, 29% observed once, and the top ten hold 17%. Source material: blood. Receptors originate from a woman aged 80 or over in good health.

This clonotype was counted between two and nine times. The rearrangement uses TRBV6-6 and TRBJ2-7; D remains unclear. Germline CDR1 reads MNHNY; CDR2 reads SVGAGI (reference sequence). V lost 0 bases and J lost 1, with 7 bases in between. The CDR3 loop spans 14 amino acids. The CDR3 is CASSYSEISYEQYF. CDR3 sequence (DNA): TGTGCCAGCAGTTACTCTGAGATTTCCTACGAGCAGTACTTC.

Details on this clonotype: This clone may be a read error of a much larger clone one base away. The rearrangement links TRBV7-2 to TRBJ1-2; 9 nucleotides line up with TRBD1. The junction had 8 bases not matched to a gene; V was cut back by 5 bases and J by 7 bases. Germline lookup yields CDR1 SGHTA and CDR2 FQGNSA. The CDR3 is made up of 14 amino acids. This chain's CDR3 is CASSRTGVDCGYTF. The CDR3 DNA sequence: TGTGCCAGCAGCCGGACAGGGGTCGACTGTGGCTACACCTTC.

This clonotype was seen repeatedly, ten times or more. This chain uses TRBV25-1 with TRBJ2-7; tentatively, D is TRBD1 (5 bases). CDR3 length: 14 amino acids. Germline CDR1 MGHDK, CDR2 SYGVNS. Trimming left V 5 bases short and J 4 bases short, with 15 bases between. The CDR3 reads CASSWLGQGYEQYF. The CDR3 DNA reads TGTGCCAGCAGTTGGCTCGGGCAGGGATACGAGCAGTACTTC.

On this clonotype: A read error may be the cause here, since a much bigger clone is one base away. The rearrangement joins TRBV12-3 or TRBV12-4 to TRBJ2-5, with D perhaps TRBD2 (7 bases). This CDR3 contains 13 residues. Trimming took off 3 bases at V and 6 bases at J, with 11 bases between the two ends. CDR3 DNA: TGTGCCAGCAGTTTGAGGGGGGGGCAGACCCAGTACTTC. Its translation is CASSLRGGQTQYF.

The CDR3 DNA reads TGTGCCAGCAGAAATAAACAGGGGGCAGGCTATGGCTACACCTTC. The encoded protein is CASRNKQGAGYGYTF. The genes are TRBV27 and TRBJ1-2; 9 nucleotides align to TRBD1. Germline lookup yields CDR1 MNHEY and CDR2 SMNVEV (reference sequence). The CDR3 loop spans 15 amino acids. The V and J ends lost 6 bases and 4 bases, in that order; junction bases with no gene match: 9.

This clonotype occurred many times. The chain recombines TRBV11-2 with TRBJ2-1, with TRBD2 matching 11 bases. The CDR3 is made up of 18 amino acids. The germline V gene has CDR1 SGHAT and CDR2 FQNNGV. V dropped 0 bases and J dropped 3; count of bases not matched to a gene: 7. DNA for the CDR3: TGTGCCAGCAGCTTAGACGGTAGCGGGGGGGCCTACTACAATGAGCAGTTCTTC. Protein: CASSLDGSGGAYYNEQFF.

The chain carries TRBV7-2 and TRBJ2-5; TRBD1 is a possible D gene (5 bases). The end of the DNA is better explained by TRBJ2-7, so the J call may be wrong. The CDR3 spans 13 residues. In germline, CDR1 is SGHTA, CDR2 FQGNSA. The CDR3: CASSFQGLDEQYF. The CDR3 DNA follows: TGTGCCAGCAGCTTCCAGGGTCTCGACGAGCAGTACTTC.

This clonotype was seen many times. The chain couples TRBV20-1 to TRBJ1-2; possibly TRBD1 for D (5 bases). Per the germline V gene, CDR1 is DFQATT and CDR2 is SNEGSKA (reference sequence). This CDR3 has 13 amino acids. Trimming pared 6 bases from V and 0 bases from J, leaving 11 bases between. The DNA for the CDR3 is TGCAGTGCCAGTCCGGGACCTAACTATGGCTACACCTTC. This codes for CSASPGPNYGYTF.